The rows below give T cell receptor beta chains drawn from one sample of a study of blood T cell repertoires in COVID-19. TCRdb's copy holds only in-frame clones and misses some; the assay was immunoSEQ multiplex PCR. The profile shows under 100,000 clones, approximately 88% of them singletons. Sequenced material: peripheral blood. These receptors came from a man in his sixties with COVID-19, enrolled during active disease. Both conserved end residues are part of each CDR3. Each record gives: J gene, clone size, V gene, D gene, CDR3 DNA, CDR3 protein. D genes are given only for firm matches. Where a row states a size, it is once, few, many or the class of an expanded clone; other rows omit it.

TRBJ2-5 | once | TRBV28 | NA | TGTGCCAGCAGTTTAGATGTCAGGGTGACGGAGACCCAGTACTTC | CASSLDVRVTETQYF
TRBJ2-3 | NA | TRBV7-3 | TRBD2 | TGTGCCAGCAGCTCGTTAGCGGGAGAAGTTGTAGATACGCAGTATTTT | CASSSLAGEVVDTQYF
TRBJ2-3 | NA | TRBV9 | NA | TGTGCCAGCAGCGTAGGTGGCGGCAACACAGATACGCAGTATTTT | CASSVGGGNTDTQYF
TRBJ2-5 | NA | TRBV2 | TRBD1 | TGTGCCAGCAGGCGACGGACCGGGACAGGGAGGGAGACCCAGTACTTC | CASRRRTGTGRETQYF
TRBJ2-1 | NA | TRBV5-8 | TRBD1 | TGTGCCAGCAGCCGGGACAGGGTCTATGAGCAGTTCTTC | CASSRDRVYEQFF
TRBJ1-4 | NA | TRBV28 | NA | TGTGCCAGCAGTCGATGGGAGGAAAAACTGTTTTTT | CASSRWEEKLFF
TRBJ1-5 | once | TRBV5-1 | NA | TGCGCCAGCAGCTTGATAGCCGGTGAGGGTCAGCCCCAGCATTTT | CASSLIAGEGQPQHF
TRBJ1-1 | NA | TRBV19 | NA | TGTGCCAGTAGTATTACAGGGCCGAACACTGAAGCTTTCTTT | CASSITGPNTEAFF
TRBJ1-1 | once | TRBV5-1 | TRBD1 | TGCGCCAGCAGCTCCCAACAGGGGGCCTACACTGAAGCTTTCTTT | CASSSQQGAYTEAFF
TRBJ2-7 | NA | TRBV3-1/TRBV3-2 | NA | TGTGCCAGCAGCCAAGATTATTCGGGGGCCTACGAGCAGTACTTC | CASSQDYSGAYEQYF
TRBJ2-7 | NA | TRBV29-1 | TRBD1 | TGCAGCGTTAAGGGGGAGAGGGGGCGCTTCTACGAGCAGTACTTC | CSVKGERGRFYEQYF
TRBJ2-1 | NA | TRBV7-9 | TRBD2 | TGTGCCAGCAGATCTCCTAGCGGTCCTACCTACAATGAGCAGTTCTTC | CASRSPSGPTYNEQFF
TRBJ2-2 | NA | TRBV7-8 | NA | TGTGCCAGCAGCTTAGGAGGAGGGTATAACACCGGGGAGCTGTTTTTT | CASSLGGGYNTGELFF
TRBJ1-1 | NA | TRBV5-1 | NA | TGCGCCAGCAGTCGGTCAGGCAACACTGAAGCTTTCTTT | CASSRSGNTEAFF
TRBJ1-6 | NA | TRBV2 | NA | TGTGCCAGCAGTGAGAGTTCAGGCCCTCTAAATAATTCACCCCTCCACTTT | CASSESSGPLNNSPLHF
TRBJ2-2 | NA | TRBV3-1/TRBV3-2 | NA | TGTGCCAGCAGCCAACTAGCGACTCCGAACACCGGGGAGCTGTTTTTT | CASSQLATPNTGELFF
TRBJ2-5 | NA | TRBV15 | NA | TGTGCCACCAGCAGAGATCGAGTGGTCCAAGAGACCCAGTACTTC | CATSRDRVVQETQYF
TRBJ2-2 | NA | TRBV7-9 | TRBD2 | TGTGCCAGGGAGCCCCTAGGCGGGAGCACCGGGGAGCTGTTTTTT | CAREPLGGSTGELFF
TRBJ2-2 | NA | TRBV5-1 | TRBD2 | TGCGCCAGCAGCTGGGGACTAGCGGAAAACACCGGGGAGCTGTTTTTT | CASSWGLAENTGELFF
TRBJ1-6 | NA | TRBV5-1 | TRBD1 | TGCGCCAGCAGTGAGCCGGGACAGGGGTCGCCTAATTCACCCCTCCACTTT | CASSEPGQGSPNSPLHF
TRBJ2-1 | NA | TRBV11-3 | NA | TGTGCCAGCAGTCATTATATTGGTCCTATATATGAGCAGTTCTTC | CASSHYIGPIYEQFF
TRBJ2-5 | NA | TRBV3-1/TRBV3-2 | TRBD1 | TGTGCCAGCAGCCAAATGACAGGGACCCAAGAGACCCAGTACTTC | CASSQMTGTQETQYF
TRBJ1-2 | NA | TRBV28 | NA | TGTGCCAGCAGTTTAGACCCGGGACATTCCTATGGCTACACCTTC | CASSLDPGHSYGYTF
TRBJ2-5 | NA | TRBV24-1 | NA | TGTGCCACCAGTGAGGAGGGAGGAGAGACCCAGTACTTC | CATSEEGGETQYF
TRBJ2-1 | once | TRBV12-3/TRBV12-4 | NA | TGTGCCAGCAGAGCTTTTCAAAGGGAGACGCAGTTCTTC | CASRAFQRETQFF
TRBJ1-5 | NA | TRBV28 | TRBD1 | TGTGCCAGCAGAACCACAGGGGTTGGTCAGCCCCAGCATTTT | CASRTTGVGQPQHF
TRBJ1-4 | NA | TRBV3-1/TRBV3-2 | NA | TGTGCCAGCAGCCTCGGGAAGGAAAAACTGTTTTTT | CASSLGKEKLFF
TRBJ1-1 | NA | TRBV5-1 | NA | TGCGCCAGCAGCTTGGACCCGCCCGGGGGGGGTACTGAAGCTTTCTTT | CASSLDPPGGGTEAFF
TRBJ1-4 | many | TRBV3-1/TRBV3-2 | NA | TGTGCCAGCAGCCCCGGAGTAGGGCGACAGGAAAAACTGTTTTTT | CASSPGVGRQEKLFF
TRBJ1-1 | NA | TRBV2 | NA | TGTGCCAGCAGCCTTACGACAGGGAACACTGAAGCTTTCTTT | CASSLTTGNTEAFF
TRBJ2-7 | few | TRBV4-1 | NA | TGCGCCAGCAGCCAAGATGGGGGGACTGATCGCTACGAGCAGTACTTC | CASSQDGGTDRYEQYF
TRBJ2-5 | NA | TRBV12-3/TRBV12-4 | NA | TGTGCCAGCAGGGGAGTCTACCAAGAGACCCAGTACTTC | CASRGVYQETQYF
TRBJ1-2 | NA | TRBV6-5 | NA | TGTGCCAGCAGTATAACAGAAGACTATGGCTACACCTTC | CASSITEDYGYTF
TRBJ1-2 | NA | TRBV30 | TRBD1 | TGTGCCTGGAGTGTAGGGGGCGGCTATGGCTACACCTTC | CAWSVGGGYGYTF
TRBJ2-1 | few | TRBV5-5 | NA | TGTGCCAGCAGCTTGCGCGGGGACTCCTACAATGAGCAGTTCTTC | CASSLRGDSYNEQFF
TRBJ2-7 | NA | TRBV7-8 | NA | TGTGCCAGCAGAGGGGGGGAGGGCGGTCTTCAGTACTTC | CASRGGEGGLQYF
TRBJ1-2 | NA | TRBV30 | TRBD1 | TGTGCCTGGAATGTGGGACAGGGTCATGGCTACACCTTC | CAWNVGQGHGYTF
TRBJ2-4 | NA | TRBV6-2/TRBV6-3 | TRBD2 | TGTGCCAGCAGTGCTATATCTCCACCGGGGGGGAACATTCAGTACTTC | CASSAISPPGGNIQYF
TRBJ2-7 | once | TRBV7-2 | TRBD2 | TGTGCCAGCAGCTTAGCCTCGACTAGCGACTCCTACGAGCAGTACTTC | CASSLASTSDSYEQYF
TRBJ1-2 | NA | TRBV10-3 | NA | TGTGCCATCAGTGAGACGGACAGTTTCTATGGCTACACCTTC | CAISETDSFYGYTF
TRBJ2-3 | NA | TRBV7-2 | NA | TGTGCCAGCAGCTTAGCGCTACGGGTTTCAGGGCGTACGCAGTATTTT | CASSLALRVSGRTQYF
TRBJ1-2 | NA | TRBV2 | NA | TGTGCCAGCAGTGGGGACTGGAGGGGCTACACCTTC | CASSGDWRGYTF
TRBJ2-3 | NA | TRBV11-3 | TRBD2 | TGTGCCAGCAGCTTACGGACTAGCGGGAGCCTGGGGGATACGCAGTATTTT | CASSLRTSGSLGDTQYF
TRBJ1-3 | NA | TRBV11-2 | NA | TGTGCCAGCAGCTTAGGGGGGGGGACCCGAAACACCATATATTTT | CASSLGGGTRNTIYF
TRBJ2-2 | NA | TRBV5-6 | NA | TGTGCCAGCAGCTTGGAACTAGCTACCGGGGAGCTGTTTTTT | CASSLELATGELFF
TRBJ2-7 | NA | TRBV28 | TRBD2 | TGTGCCAGCAGTTTCCCCCTAGCGGGAGATATCTACGAGCAGTACTTC | CASSFPLAGDIYEQYF
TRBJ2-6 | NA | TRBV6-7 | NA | TGTGCCAGCGTCCTCTCTGGGGCCAACGTCCTGACTTTC | CASVLSGANVLTF
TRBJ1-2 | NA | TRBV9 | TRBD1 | TGTGCCAGCAGCGTAGCGACAGGGACCTATGGCTACACCTTC | CASSVATGTYGYTF
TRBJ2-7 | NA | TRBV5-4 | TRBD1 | TGTGCCAGCAGCTTTAAGGGGGCTGTCTACGAGCAGTACTTC | CASSFKGAVYEQYF
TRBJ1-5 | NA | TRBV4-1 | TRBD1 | TGCGCCAGCAGCCAGGACAGGGTCAATCAGCCCCAGCATTTT | CASSQDRVNQPQHF
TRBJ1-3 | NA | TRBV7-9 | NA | TGTGCCAGCAGCTTGGTACAGCTCTCTGGAAACACCATATATTTT | CASSLVQLSGNTIYF
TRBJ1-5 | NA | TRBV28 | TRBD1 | TGTGCCACTAGACAGGGAGGCAATCAGCCCCAGCATTTT | CATRQGGNQPQHF
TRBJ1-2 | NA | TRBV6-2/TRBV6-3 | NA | TGTGCCAGCAGCGACCCGGTCTACGGAGGGAACTATGGCTACACCTTC | CASSDPVYGGNYGYTF
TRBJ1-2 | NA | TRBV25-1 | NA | TGTGCCACCTCGTTTACAGGCTATGGCTACACCTTC | CATSFTGYGYTF
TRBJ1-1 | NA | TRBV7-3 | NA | TGTGCCAGCAGCTTAGGTGAGGACACTGAAGCTTTCTTT | CASSLGEDTEAFF
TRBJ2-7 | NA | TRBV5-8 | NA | TGTGCCAGCAGCTTGAGTCCGAGCTCCTACGAGCAGTACTTC | CASSLSPSSYEQYF
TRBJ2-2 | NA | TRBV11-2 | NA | TGTGCCAGCAGCCCTAACACCGGGGAGCTGTTTTTT | CASSPNTGELFF
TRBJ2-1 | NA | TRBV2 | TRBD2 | TGTGCTACTAGAACCTCCACTAGCGGGAGCAATGAGCAGTTCTTC | CATRTSTSGSNEQFF
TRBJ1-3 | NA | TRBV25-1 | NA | TGTGCCAGCAGTGAATATGGGGGGGCCTCGGGAAACACCATATATTTT | CASSEYGGASGNTIYF
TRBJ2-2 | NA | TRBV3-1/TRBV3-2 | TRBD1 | TGTGCCAGCAGCCAACGGACAGGGGACACCGGGGAGCTGTTTTTT | CASSQRTGDTGELFF